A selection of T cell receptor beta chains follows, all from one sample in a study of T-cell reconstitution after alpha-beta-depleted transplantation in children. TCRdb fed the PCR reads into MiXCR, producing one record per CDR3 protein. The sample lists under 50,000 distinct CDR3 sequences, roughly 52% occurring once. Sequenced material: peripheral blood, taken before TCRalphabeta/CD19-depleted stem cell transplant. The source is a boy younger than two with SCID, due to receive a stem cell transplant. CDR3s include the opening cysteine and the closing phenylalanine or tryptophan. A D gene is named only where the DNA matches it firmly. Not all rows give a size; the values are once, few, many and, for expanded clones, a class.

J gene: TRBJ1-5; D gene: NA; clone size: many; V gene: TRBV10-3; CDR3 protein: CAISESITGAQHF; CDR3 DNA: TGTGCCATCAGTGAGTCGATTACGGGGGCCCAGCATTTT
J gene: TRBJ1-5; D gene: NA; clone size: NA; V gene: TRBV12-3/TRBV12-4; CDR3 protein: CASSPTGLHAPQHF; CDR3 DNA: TGTGCCAGCAGTCCCACAGGGCTACACGCTCCCCAGCATTTT
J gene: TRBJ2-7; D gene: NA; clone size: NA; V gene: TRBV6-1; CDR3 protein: CASSVDMGGVDEQYF; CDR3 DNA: TGTGCCAGCAGTGTTGACATGGGTGGGGTGGACGAGCAGTACTTC
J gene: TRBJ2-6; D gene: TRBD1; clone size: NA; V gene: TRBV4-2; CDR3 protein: CASSKIVGQGASGANVLTF; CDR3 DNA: TGTGCCAGCAGTAAAATTGTAGGACAGGGGGCTTCTGGGGCCAACGTCCTGACTTTC
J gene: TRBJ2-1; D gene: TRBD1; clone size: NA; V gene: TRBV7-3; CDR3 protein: CASSLGTGGNEQFF; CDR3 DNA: TGTGCCAGCAGCTTAGGGACAGGGGGCAATGAGCAGTTCTTC
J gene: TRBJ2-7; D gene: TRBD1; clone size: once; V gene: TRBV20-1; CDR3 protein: CSARAVTGAYEQYF; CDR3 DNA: TGCAGTGCTAGAGCAGTAACAGGGGCCTACGAGCAGTACTTC
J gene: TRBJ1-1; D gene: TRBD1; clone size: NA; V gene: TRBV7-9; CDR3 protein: CASSSPQGAWGDTEAFF; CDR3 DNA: TGTGCCAGCAGCTCGCCACAGGGGGCCTGGGGGGACACTGAAGCTTTCTTT
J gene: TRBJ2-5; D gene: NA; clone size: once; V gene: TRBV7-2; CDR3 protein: CASSLRREETQYF; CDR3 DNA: TGTGCCAGCAGCTTACGAAGAGAAGAGACCCAGTACTTC
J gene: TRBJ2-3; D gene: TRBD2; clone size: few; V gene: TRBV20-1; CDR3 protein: CSAEYGTSYTDTQYF; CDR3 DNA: TGCAGTGCTGAATACGGGACTAGCTACACAGATACGCAGTATTTT
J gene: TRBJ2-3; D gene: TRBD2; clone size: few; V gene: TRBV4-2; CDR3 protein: CASSPRGTSGSDTQYF; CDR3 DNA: TGTGCCAGCAGCCCGCGGGGGACTAGCGGATCAGATACGCAGTATTTT
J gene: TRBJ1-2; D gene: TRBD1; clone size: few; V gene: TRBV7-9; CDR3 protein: CASSRDRPSVYGYTF; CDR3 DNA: TGTGCCAGCAGCCGGGACAGGCCTTCGGTCTATGGCTACACCTTC
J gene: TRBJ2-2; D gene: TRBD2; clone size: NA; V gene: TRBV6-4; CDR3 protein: CASSETSGDSTGELFF; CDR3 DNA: TGTGCCAGCAGTGAGACTAGCGGGGATTCTACCGGGGAGCTGTTTTTT
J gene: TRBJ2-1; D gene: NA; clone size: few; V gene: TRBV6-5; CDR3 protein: CASSYAGSSYNEQFF; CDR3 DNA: TGTGCCAGCAGTTACGCAGGTAGCTCCTACAATGAGCAGTTCTTC